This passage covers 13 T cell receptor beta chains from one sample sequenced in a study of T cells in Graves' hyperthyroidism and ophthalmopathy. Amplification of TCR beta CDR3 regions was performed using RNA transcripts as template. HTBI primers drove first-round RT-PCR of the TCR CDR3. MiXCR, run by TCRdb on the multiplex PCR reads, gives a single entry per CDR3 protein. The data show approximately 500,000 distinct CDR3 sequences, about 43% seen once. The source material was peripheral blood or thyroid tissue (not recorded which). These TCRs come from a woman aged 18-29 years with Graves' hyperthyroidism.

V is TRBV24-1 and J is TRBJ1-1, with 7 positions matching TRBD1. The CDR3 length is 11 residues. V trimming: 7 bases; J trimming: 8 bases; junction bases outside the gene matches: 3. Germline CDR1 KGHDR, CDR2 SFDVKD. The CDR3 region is CATRRTGEAFF. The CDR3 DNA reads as TGTGCCACCAGAAGGACAGGAGAAGCTTTCTTT.

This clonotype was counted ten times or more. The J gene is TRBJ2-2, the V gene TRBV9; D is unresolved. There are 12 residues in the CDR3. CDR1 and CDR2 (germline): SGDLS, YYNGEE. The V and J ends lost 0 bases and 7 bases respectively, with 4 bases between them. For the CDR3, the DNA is TGTGCCAGCAGCGTAGAAGACGGGGAGCTGTTTTTT. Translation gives CASSVEDGELFF.

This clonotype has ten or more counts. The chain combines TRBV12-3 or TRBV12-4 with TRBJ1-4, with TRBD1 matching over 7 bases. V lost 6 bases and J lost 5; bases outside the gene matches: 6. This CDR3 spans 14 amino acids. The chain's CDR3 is CASRPGQTNEKLFF. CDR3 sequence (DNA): TGTGCCAGCAGACCGGGACAGACAAATGAAAAACTGTTTTTT.

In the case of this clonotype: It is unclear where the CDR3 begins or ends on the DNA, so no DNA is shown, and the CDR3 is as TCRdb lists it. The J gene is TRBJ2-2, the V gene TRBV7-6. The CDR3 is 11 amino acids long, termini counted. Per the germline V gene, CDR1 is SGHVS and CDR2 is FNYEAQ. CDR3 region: CASSPQGSCFF.

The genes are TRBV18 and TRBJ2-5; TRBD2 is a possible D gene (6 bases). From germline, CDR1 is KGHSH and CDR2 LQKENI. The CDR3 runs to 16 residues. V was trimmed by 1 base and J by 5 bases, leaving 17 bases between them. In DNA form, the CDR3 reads TGTGCCAGCTCACCACTGGACCGCGGGATGTCGGAGACCCAGTACTTC. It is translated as CASSPLDRGMSETQYF.

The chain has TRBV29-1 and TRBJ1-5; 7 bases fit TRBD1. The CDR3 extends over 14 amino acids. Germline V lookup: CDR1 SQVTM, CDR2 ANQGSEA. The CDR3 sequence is CSLFWGQPDQPQHF. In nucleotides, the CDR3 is TGCAGTTTATTTTGGGGACAGCCCGATCAGCCCCAGCATTTT.

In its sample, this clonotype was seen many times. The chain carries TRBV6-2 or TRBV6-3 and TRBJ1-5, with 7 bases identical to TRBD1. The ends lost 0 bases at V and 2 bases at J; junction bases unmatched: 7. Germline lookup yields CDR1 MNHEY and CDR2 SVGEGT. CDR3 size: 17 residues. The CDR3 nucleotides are TGTGCCAGCAGTTACTCGTCGAGGGGGCCAGGCAATCAGCCCCAGCATTTT. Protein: CASSYSSRGPGNQPQHF.

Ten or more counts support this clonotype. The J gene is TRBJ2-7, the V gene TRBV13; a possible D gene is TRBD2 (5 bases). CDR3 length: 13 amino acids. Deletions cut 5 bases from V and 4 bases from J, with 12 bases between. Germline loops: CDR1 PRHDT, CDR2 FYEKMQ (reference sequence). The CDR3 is CASSPEREYEQYF. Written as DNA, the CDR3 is TGTGCCAGCAGCCCTGAGAGGGAATACGAGCAGTACTTC. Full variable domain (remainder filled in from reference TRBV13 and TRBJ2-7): AAGVIQSPRHLIKEKRETATLKCYPIPRHDTVYWYQQGPGQDPQFLISFYEKMQSDKGSIPDRFSAQQFSDYHSELNMSSLELGDSALYFCASSPEREYEQYFGPGTRLTVT.

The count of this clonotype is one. CDR3 region: CSAGGASGREETQHF. The CDR3 DNA reads TGCAGTGCTGGGGGCGCTAGCGGGAGAGAAGAGACCCAGCATTTT. This rearrangement joins TRBV20-1 to TRBJ1-5, with D tentatively TRBD1 (6 bases). This CDR3 has 15 amino acids. V lost 5 bases and J 11 bases, leaving 25 bases between the germline ends. CDR1 and CDR2 (germline): DFQATT, SNEGSKA (reference sequence).

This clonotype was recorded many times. CDR3 in amino acids: CASSWTASSYEQYF. CDR3 nucleotide sequence: TGTGCCAGCAGTTGGACAGCGAGCTCCTACGAGCAGTACTTC. The V gene is TRBV12-3 or TRBV12-4, the J gene TRBJ2-7; tentatively, D is TRBD1 (6 bases). CDR3 size: 14 residues. V lost 4 bases, J lost 0 bases, and 10 bases lay in between.

The CDR3 DNA reads TGTGCCAGCAGCTTACGGCAGCATACGCAGTATTTT. This codes for CASSLRQHTQYF. The rearrangement uses TRBV6-4 and TRBJ2-3; no clear D. The germline V gene encodes CDR1 MRHNA and CDR2 SNTAGT. This CDR3 has 12 amino acids. The V and J ends lost 6 bases and 7 bases respectively, with 11 bases between them.

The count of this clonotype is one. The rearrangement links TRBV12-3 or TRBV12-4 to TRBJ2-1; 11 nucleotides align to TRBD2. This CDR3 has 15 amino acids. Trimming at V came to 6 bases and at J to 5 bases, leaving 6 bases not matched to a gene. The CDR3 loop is CASRLAGGGDNEQFF. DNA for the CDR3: TGTGCCAGCAGGCTAGCGGGAGGAGGAGACAATGAGCAGTTCTTC.

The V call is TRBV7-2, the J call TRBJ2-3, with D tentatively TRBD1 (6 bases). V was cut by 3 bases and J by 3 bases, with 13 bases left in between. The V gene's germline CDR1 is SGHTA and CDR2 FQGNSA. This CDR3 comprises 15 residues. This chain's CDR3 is CASSFVTGQTDTQYF. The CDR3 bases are TGTGCCAGCAGCTTTGTTACAGGACAGACAGATACGCAGTATTTT.